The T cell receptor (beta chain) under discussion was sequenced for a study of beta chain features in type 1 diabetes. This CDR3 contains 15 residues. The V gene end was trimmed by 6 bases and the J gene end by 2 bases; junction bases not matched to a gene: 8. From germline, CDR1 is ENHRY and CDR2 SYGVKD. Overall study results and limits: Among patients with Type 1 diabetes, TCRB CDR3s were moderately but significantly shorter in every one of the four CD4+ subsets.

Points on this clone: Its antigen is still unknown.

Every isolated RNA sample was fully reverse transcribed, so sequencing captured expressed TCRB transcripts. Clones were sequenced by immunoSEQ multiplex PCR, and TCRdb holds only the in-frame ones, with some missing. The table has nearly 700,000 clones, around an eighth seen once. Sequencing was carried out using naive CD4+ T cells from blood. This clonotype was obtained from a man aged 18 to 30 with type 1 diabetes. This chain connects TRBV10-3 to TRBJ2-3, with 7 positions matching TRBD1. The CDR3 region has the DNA TGTGCCATCAGCCCGGGGACAGTTTACACAGATACGCAGTATTTT. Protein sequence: CAISPGTVYTDTQYF.